This T cell receptor (beta chain) was documented in a study of regulatory T cells in long-lasting Graves disease. Whole-study results and caveats: Study was limited to peripheral blood, excluding thyroid tissue. Whereas new patients shared about a thousand public clonotypes, persistent patients shared more, at approximately 2,500.

Building of the TCR beta libraries involved iRepertoire HTBI primers and Arm-PCR of CDR3 regions. TCRdb redid the calling of the multiplex PCR reads with MiXCR, one entry per CDR3 protein. The data show roughly 400,000 distinct CDR3 sequences, 21% seen once. Specified time point: persistent/refractory GD, antithyroid drugs over 5 years with positive TRAb. With RNA extracted from PBMCs as input, the TCR library was made. Peripheral blood, about 10 milliliters per patient, was collected in EDTA tubes. Note on this clonotype: As yet, its antigen is unknown.

The sample consisted of peripheral blood mononuclear cells (PBMCs), taken when the disease was refractory, from a patient treated with antithyroid drugs. The TCR sequence derives from a female donor with Graves disease.

The CDR3 here is CAWIPRDWGTEAFF. CDR3 coding DNA: TGTGCCTGGATTCCACGGGATTGGGGAACTGAAGCTTTCTTT. The V and J genes are TRBV30 and TRBJ1-1; D gene ambiguous. The V end lost 4 bases, the J end lost 5 bases, and 17 bases lay between the germline ends. Germline lookup yields CDR1 GTSNPN and CDR2 SVGIG (reference sequence). This CDR3 region has 14 residues.